This entry lists 2 T cell receptor beta chains sequenced from one sample in a study of human T cells and chemical hapten exposure. Time point in this sample: pre-sensitization, week 0. Treatment noted: therapeutic diphenylcyclopropenone sensitization with weekly scalp DPC. One entry per CDR3 protein, called by TCRdb with MiXCR from the RACE reads. The repertoire holds roughly 51,000 distinct CDR3 sequences, roughly 9.8% seen once, with roughly a tenth in the top ten. The material was whole blood, obtained in connection with sensitization to the hapten diphenylcyclopropenone (DPC). These receptors were taken from a man aged 35 to 55 with alopecia areata. Some clones in this sample may be carry-over from other donors' samples.

This clonotype occurred a few times. CDR3 region: CASRETGRETQYF. CDR3 nucleotide sequence: TGTGCCAGCAGGGAAACAGGCCGAGAGACCCAGTACTTC. J is TRBJ2-5 and V is TRBV7-3; maybe TRBD1 (5 bases). V was shortened by 6 bases and J by 4 bases, with 12 bases between the two germline ends. CDR1 SGHTA and CDR2 FQGTGA come from the germline V gene. The CDR3 sequence is 13 residues long.

The rearrangement uses TRBV11-2 and TRBJ2-3; D perhaps matches TRBD2 (5 bases). The length of the CDR3 is 15 residues. Germline V CDR1 and CDR2: SGHAT, FQNNGV. V dropped 1 base and J dropped 3 bases, with 11 bases sitting between them. The CDR3 loop reads CASSLARGLTDTQYF. The CDR3 DNA reads TGTGCCAGCAGCTTAGCTCGAGGGTTAACAGATACGCAGTATTTT. Drawing the rest from reference TRBV11-2 and TRBJ2-3, the complete variable domain is EAGVAQSPRYKIIEKRQSVAFWCNPISGHATLYWYQQILGQGPKLLIQFQNNGVVDDSQLPKDRFSAERLKGVDSTLKIQPAKLEDSAVYLCASSLARGLTDTQYFGPGTRLTVL.